This T cell receptor (beta chain) was recovered during a study of T cell repertoires in cytomegalovirus infection. On the study more broadly: Well-studied HLA-B-restricted epitopes and recently identified HLA-C-restricted epitopes of CMV were both used in the study. Public signatures in TCR beta pointed to CMV infection and matching HLA type.

Study results and limitations: Across the ex vivo response, the dominant clonotypes were HLA-C-restricted CMV-specific TCR beta clonotypes.

TCRdb called the reads again in MiXCR, with one record for every CDR3 protein. The table shows hundreds of thousands of distinct CDR3 sequences, with around a third occurring only once. Note on this clonotype: Its antigen is unidentified.

From germline, CDR1 is MGHRA and CDR2 YSYEKL. V lost 4 bases, J lost 4 bases, and 26 bases lay in between. The CDR3 sequence is 18 residues long. The sample consisted of cultured CD8+ T cells from PBMCs, taken from culture after CMV antigen stimulation. The source is a human donor in good health (CMV status not recorded). Some clones in this sample may be carry-over from other donors' samples. The chain uses TRBV4-1 and TRBJ2-7; the D gene is possibly TRBD1 (7 bases). The CDR3 spells CASSRVHELAGGLYEQYF. For the CDR3, the DNA is TGCGCCAGCAGCCGAGTACACGAGTTGGCAGGGGGGCTTTACGAGCAGTACTTC.